This T cell receptor beta chain was profiled in a study of blood T cell repertoires in COVID-19. Study at large: The United States, Italy and Spain provided the acute and convalescent COVID-19 samples. PBMCs, B-cell-depleted T cells, or T cells provided the cDNA or gDNA that made up the material.

Seattle patients were enrolled during active infection and followed longitudinally. V was shortened by 2 bases and J by 5 bases, with 10 bases between the two germline ends. CDR1 is MDHEN and CDR2 is SYDVKM in the germline V gene. This CDR3 contains 13 residues. The data were produced by immunoSEQ multiplex PCR, yet TCRdb's version contains in-frame clones alone and is incomplete. There are about 100,000 clones in the sample; less than 95% occur only once, and under 8.5% lies in the top ten. Sequencing used peripheral blood. The sequence came from a man younger than 35 with COVID-19, enrolled during active disease. This rearrangement joins TRBV28 to TRBJ2-7, with unresolved D. Here the CDR3 DNA reads TGTGCCAGCAGTTTAGGGCTTATAAACGAGCAGTACTTC. This codes for CASSLGLINEQYF. The entire variable domain, with the rest obtained from reference TRBV28 and TRBJ2-7, is as follows: DVKVTQSSRYLVKRTGEKVFLECVQDMDHENMFWYRQDPGLGLRLIYFSYDVKMKEKGDIPEGYSVSREKKERFSLILESASTNQTSMYLCASSLGLINEQYFGPGTRLTVT.